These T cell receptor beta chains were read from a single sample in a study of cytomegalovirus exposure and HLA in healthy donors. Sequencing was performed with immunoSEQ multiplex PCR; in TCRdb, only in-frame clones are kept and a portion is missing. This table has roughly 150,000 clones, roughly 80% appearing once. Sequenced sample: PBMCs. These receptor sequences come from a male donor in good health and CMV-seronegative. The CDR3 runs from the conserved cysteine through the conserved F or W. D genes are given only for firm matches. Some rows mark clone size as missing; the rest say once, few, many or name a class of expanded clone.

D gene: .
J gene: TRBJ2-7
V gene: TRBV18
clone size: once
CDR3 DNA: TGTGCCAGCTCACCACAACAGGCTGGTGACGAGCAGTACTTC
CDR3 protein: CASSPQQAGDEQYF

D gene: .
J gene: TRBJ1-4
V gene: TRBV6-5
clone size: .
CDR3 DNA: TGTGCCAGCGGCGGGGGAGCTAATGAAAAACTGTTTTTT
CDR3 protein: CASGGGANEKLFF

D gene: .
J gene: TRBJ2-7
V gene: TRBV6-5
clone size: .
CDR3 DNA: TGTGCCAGCAGTCGCGGGGCCCCCCCCTACGAGCAGTACTTC
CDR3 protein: CASSRGAPPYEQYF

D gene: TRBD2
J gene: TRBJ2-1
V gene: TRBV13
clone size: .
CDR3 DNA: TGTGCCAGCAGCCTTGGCGGGGCGGGGGGACCAAGCTCCTACAATGAGCAGTTCTTC
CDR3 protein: CASSLGGAGGPSSYNEQFF

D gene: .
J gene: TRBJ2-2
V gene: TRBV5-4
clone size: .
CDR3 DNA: TGTGCCAGCAGCTTGGGGTCTGAGGGCGGGGAGCTGTTTTTT
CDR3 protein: CASSLGSEGGELFF

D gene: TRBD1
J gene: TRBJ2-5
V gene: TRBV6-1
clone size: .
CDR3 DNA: TGTGCCAGCAGTGGGGGACAGAAAGGGGTCCAAGAGACCCAGTACTTC
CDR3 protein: CASSGGQKGVQETQYF

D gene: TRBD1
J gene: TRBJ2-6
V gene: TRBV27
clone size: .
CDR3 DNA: TGTGCCAGCAGTTTCGTGGACAGGTTGTATTCTGGCGTGGCCAACGTCCTGACTTTC
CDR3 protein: CASSFVDRLYSGVANVLTF

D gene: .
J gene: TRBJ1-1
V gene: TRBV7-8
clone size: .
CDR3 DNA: TGTGCCAGCAGCTTATTTCGGGGGTCGCTCACTGAAGCTTTCTTT
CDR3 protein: CASSLFRGSLTEAFF

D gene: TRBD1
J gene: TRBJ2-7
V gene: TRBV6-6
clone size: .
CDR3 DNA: TGTGCCAGCAGTTACTCGGGGCAGGGGGCTTACGAGCAGTACTTC
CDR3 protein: CASSYSGQGAYEQYF

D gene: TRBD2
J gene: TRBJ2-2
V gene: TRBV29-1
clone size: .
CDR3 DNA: TGCAGCGTCGGACTAGCGGGGGGTCCTTACACCGGGGAGCTGTTTTTT
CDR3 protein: CSVGLAGGPYTGELFF

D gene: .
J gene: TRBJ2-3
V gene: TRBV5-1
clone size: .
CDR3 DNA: TGCGCCAGCAGCTCCGCAGATACGCAGTATTTT
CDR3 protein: CASSSADTQYF

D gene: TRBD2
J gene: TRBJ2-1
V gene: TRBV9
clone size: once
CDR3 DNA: TGTGCCAGCAGCCCCCGGCGAGCGGGGGGGAATGAGCAGTTCTTC
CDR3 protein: CASSPRRAGGNEQFF

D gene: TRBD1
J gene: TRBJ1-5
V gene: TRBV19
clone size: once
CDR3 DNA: TGTGCCAGTAGTCCACCACGGGACAGGGAAGGTCAGCCCCAGCATTTT
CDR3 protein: CASSPPRDREGQPQHF

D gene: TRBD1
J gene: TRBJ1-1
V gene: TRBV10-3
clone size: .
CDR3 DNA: TGTGCCATCAGGGAGACAGGGGCCACTGAAGCTTTCTTT
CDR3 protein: CAIRETGATEAFF

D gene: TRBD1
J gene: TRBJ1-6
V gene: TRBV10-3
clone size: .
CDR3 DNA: TGTGCCATCAGTGCCCCCGGGACAGGAAAAAATTCACCCCTCCACTTT
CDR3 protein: CAISAPGTGKNSPLHF

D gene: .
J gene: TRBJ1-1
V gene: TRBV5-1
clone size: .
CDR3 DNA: TGCGCCAGCAGCTTGGTGGGGGGAAGGGGGGGTGAAGCTTTCTTT
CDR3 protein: CASSLVGGRGGEAFF

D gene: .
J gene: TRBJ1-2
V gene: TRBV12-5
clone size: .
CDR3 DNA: TGTGCTAGTGGTTTATGGACTGCCCCCAACTATGGCTACACCTTC
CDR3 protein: CASGLWTAPNYGYTF

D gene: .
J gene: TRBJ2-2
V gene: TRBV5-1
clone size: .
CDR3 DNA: TGCGCCAGCAGCTTTCAGGGGAACACCGGGGAGCTGTTTTTT
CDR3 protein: CASSFQGNTGELFF

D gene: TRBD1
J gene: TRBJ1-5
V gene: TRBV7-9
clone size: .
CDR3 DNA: TGTGCCAGCAGCTACGGACAGGCGGAACAGCCCCAGCATTTT
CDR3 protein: CASSYGQAEQPQHF

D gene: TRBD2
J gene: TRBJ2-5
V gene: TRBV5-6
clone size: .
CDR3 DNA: TGTGCCAGCAGCTTGGCCGGACTAGGTGGGGAGACCCAGTACTTC
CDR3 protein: CASSLAGLGGETQYF

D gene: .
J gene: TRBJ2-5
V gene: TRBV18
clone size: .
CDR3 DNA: TGTGCCAGCTCACCACCAAGGGGCTTGGAGACCCAGTACTTC
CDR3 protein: CASSPPRGLETQYF

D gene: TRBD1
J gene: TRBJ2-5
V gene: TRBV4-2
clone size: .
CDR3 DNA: TGTGCCAGCAGCCCCGACGGGACAGGGAGGGAGACCCAGTACTTC
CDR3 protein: CASSPDGTGRETQYF

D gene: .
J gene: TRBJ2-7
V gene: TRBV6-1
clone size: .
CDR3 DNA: TGTGCCAGCAGTCGAATCAGGGGCTCCTACGAGCAGTACTTC
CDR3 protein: CASSRIRGSYEQYF

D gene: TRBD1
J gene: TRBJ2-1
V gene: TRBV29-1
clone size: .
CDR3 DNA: TGCAGCGTTGATTCGCCAGGGGGCAATGAGCAGTTCTTC
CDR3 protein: CSVDSPGGNEQFF

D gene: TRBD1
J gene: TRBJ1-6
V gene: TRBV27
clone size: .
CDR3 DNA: TGTGCCAGCAGTCGGGGGACAGTTAATTCACCCCTCCACTTT
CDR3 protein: CASSRGTVNSPLHF

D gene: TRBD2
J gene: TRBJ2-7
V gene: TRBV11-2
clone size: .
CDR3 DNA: TGTGCCAGCAGGCAGACCGGGACTAGTGATTTCTACGAGCAGTACTTC
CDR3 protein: CASRQTGTSDFYEQYF

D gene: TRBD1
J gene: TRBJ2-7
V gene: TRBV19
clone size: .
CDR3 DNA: TGTGCCAGTAACCCAACCAGGGGGCGCGAGCAGTACTTC
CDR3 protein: CASNPTRGREQYF

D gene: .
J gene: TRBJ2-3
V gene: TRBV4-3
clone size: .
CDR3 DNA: TGCGCCAGCAGCCTAGCGGCGACCACAGATACGCAGTATTTT
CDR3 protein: CASSLAATTDTQYF

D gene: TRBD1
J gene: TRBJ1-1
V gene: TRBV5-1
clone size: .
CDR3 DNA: TGCGCCAGCAGCCTGGACAGGGGGTCTGTCTCTGAAGCTTTCTTT
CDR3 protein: CASSLDRGSVSEAFF

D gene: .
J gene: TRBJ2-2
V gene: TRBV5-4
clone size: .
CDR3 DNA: TGTGCCAGCAGCTTGGGTGGGCCCTGGGACACCGGGGAGCTGTTTTTT
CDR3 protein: CASSLGGPWDTGELFF

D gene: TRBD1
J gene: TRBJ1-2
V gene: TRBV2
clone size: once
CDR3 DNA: TGTGCCAGCAGAGACAGGGGTAACTATGGCTACACCTTC
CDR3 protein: CASRDRGNYGYTF

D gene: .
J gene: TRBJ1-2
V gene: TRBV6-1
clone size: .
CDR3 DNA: TGTGCCAGCAGTGACAGGGTTACCTATGGCTACACCTTC
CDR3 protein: CASSDRVTYGYTF

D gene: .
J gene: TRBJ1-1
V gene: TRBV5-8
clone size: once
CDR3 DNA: TGTGCCAGCAGCTTATTAGAGCTATCGGTAAACACTGAAGCTTTCTTT
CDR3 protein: CASSLLELSVNTEAFF

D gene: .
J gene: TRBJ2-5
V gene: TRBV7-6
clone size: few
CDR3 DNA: TGTGCCAGCAGTTCATCCCCCCAAGAGACCCAGTACTTC
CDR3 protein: CASSSSPQETQYF

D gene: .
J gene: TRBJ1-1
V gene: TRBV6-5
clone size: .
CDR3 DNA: TGTGCCAGCAGTTACTCGTACAGGTACGAAGCTTTCTTT
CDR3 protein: CASSYSYRYEAFF

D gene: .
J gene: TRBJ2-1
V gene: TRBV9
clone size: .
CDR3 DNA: TGTGCCAGCAGCGATGGGGCCGACAATGAGCAGTTCTTC
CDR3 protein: CASSDGADNEQFF

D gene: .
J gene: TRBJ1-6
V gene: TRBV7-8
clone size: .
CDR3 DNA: TGTGCCAGCAGCTCGCCGGCACAGGGTCGGTCACCCCTCCACTTT
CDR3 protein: CASSSPAQGRSPLHF

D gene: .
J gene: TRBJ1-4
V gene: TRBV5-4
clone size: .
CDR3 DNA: TGTGCCAGCAGCTCGGGCAGACTCCCAGGGGTGACTAATGAAAAACTGTTTTTT
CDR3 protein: CASSSGRLPGVTNEKLFF

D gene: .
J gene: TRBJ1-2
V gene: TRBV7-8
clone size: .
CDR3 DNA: TGTGCCAGCAGCTTGGGGACTGTAGGGATCTATGGCTACACCTTC
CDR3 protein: CASSLGTVGIYGYTF

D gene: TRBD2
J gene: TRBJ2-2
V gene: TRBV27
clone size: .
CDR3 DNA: TGTGCCAGCGGGACTAGAAGGAGCACCGGGGAGCTGTTTTTT
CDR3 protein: CASGTRRSTGELFF

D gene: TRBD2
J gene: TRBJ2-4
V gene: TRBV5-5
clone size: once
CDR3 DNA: TGTGCCAGCAGCTTGGCCCTAGCGGGGGTGGACATTCAGTACTTC
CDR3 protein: CASSLALAGVDIQYF

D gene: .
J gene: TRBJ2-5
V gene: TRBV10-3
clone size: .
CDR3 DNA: TGTGCCATCAGTGAGTCAGGGGGAACCGGGATAGAGACCCAGTACTTC
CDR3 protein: CAISESGGTGIETQYF

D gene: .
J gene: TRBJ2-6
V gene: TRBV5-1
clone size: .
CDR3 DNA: TGCGCCAGCAGTAGGGACAACTCTGGGGCCAACGTCCTGACTTTC
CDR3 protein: CASSRDNSGANVLTF

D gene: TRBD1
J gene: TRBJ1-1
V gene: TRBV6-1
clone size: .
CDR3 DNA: TGTGCCAGCAGGAGGGACAGCGACAAAGGAGCTTTCTTT
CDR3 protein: CASRRDSDKGAFF

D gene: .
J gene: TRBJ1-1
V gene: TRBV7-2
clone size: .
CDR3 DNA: TGTGCCAGCAGCTTAGAGCTCACTGAAGCTTTCTTT
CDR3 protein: CASSLELTEAFF

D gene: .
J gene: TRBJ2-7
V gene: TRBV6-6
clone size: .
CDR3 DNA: TGTGCCAGCAGTCGAGACTCATACTACGAGCAGTACTTC
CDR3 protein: CASSRDSYYEQYF

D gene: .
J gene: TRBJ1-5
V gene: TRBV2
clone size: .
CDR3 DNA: TGTGCCAGCAGTGCAGTAAGGGGATATAGCAATCAGCCCCAGCATTTT
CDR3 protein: CASSAVRGYSNQPQHF